The entry below gives a single T cell receptor (beta chain) sequence along with its context. The sample originates from a study of radiation and T cells in renal cell carcinoma. Time point: blood 2 weeks post-SBRT. Regarding treatment: 15 Gy SBRT to primary tumor, nephrectomy 4 weeks later. The CDR3 runs 18 residues. Germline-derived CDR1 and CDR2 are SGHTA and FQGNSA. J gave up 4 bases and V 2 bases, and 12 bases lay outside the gene matches. The table came from immunoSEQ multiplex PCR; TCRdb's copy has only in-frame clones and leaves some out. The profile covers approximately 75,000 clones, with about four fifths appearing a single time and 5.8% taken by the ten largest.

The receptor was derived from a man aged 55 to 70 with renal cell carcinoma. V is TRBV7-2 and J is TRBJ2-3, with TRBD2 identical over 10 bases. The source material was blood, sampled from a patient whose treatment included radiotherapy and nephrectomy. In DNA, the CDR3 is TGTGCCAGCAGCTTATGGCCCCTAGCGGGAGTTGACGCAGATACGCAGTATTTT. Encoded protein: CASSLWPLAGVDADTQYF. Variable domain in full (rest from reference TRBV7-2 and TRBJ2-3): GAGVSQSPSNKVTEKGKDVELRCDPISGHTALYWYRQSLGQGLEFLIYFQGNSAPDKSGLPSDRFSAERTGGSVSTLTIQRTQQEDSAVYLCASSLWPLAGVDADTQYFGPGTRLTVL.